The T cell receptor (beta chain) under discussion was sequenced for a study of cytomegalovirus exposure and HLA in healthy donors. The table lists this clone with a few counts. What it binds is not known. Study-wide results and limits: Specificity of a few CMV-associated chains for CMV antigens was verified in vitro.

The PCR contained 60 Vbeta and 13 Jbeta primers. This table comes from immunoSEQ multiplex PCR, and its TCRdb copy is limited to in-frame clones, with some not included. The sample has 95,000 to 150,000 clones, around three quarters seen once. Germline CDR1 SGHNT, CDR2 YYREEE (reference sequence). The V end lost 5 bases, the J end lost 3 bases, and 15 bases lay between the germline ends. This CDR3 has 14 amino acids. The V call is TRBV5-4, the J call TRBJ2-7; TRBD1 might be the D (6 bases). This TCR came from a woman younger than 45 in good health and CMV-seropositive. The sample taken for sequencing was PBMCs. Here the CDR3 reads CASSRDTKDYEQYF. The CDR3 bases are TGTGCCAGCAGTCGGGACACCAAAGACTACGAGCAGTACTTC. The entire variable domain, with the rest obtained from reference TRBV5-4 and TRBJ2-7, is as follows: ETGVTQSPTHLIKTRGQQVTLRCSSQSGHNTVSWYQQALGQGPQFIFQYYREEENGRGNFPPRFSGLQFPNYSSELNVNALELDDSALYLCASSRDTKDYEQYFGPGTRLTVT.